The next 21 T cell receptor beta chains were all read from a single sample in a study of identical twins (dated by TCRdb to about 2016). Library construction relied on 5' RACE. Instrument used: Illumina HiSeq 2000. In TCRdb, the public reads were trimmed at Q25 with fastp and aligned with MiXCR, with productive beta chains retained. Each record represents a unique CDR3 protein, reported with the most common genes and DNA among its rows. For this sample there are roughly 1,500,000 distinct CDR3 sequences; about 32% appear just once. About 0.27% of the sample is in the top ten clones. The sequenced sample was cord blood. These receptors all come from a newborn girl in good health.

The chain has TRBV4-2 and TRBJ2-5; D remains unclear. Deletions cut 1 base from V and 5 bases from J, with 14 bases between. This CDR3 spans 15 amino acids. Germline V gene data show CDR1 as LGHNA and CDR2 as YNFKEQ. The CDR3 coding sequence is TGTGCCAGCAGCCAAGGGAGCGCATCCTTGGAGACCCAGTACTTC. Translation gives CASSQGSASLETQYF.

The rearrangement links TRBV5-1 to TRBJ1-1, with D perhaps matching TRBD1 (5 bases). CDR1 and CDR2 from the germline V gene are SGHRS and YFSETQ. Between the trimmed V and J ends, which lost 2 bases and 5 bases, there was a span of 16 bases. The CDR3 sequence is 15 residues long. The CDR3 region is CASSLRLGGGTEAFF. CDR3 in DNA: TGCGCCAGCAGCTTACGATTGGGGGGAGGGACTGAAGCTTTCTTT.

The CDR3 here is CASSFTGGSGNQPQHF. The CDR3 region has the DNA TGTGCCAGCAGCTTCACCGGGGGATCTGGCAATCAGCCCCAGCATTTT. The V gene is TRBV7-9, the J gene TRBJ1-5; D is possibly TRBD1 (5 bases). V gave up 3 bases and J gave up 2 bases, with 14 bases separating them. The CDR3 is 16 residues long. Germline-derived CDR1 and CDR2 are SEHNR and FQNEAQ (reference sequence).

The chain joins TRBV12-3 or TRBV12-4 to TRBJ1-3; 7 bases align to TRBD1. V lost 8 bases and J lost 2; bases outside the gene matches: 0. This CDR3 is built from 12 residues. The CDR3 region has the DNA TGTGCCAGCGACAGGGCTGGAAACACCATATATTTT. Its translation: CASDRAGNTIYF.

The CDR3 sequence: CSARSQGGIWGAFF. In DNA form, the CDR3 reads TGCAGTGCTAGATCGCAGGGTGGGATATGGGGAGCTTTCTTT. The rearrangement uses TRBV20-1 and TRBJ1-1; possible D gene TRBD1, 5 bases. The CDR3 has 14 amino acids. Germline CDR1 DFQATT, CDR2 SNEGSKA (reference sequence). V shed 2 bases and J shed 10 bases, with 20 bases lying between them.

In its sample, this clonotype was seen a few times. The CDR3 DNA sequence: TGTGCCAGCAGGTTACTAGCGGGGAAGTACAATGAGCAGTTCTTC. This translates into CASRLLAGKYNEQFF. The V call is TRBV6-1, the J call TRBJ2-1, with 10 nucleotides matching TRBD2. V lost 6 bases, J lost 4 bases, and 6 bases stayed unmatched. The CDR3 length is 15 residues. Germline lookup yields CDR1 MNHNS and CDR2 SASEGT.

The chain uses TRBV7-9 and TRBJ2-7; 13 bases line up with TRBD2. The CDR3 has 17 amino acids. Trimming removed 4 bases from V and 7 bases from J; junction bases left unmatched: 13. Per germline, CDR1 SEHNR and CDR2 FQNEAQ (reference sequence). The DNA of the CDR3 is TGTGCCAGCAGCTCCGGACTAGCGGGAGACTCCTACAATGAGCAGTACTTC. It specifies CASSSGLAGDSYNEQYF.

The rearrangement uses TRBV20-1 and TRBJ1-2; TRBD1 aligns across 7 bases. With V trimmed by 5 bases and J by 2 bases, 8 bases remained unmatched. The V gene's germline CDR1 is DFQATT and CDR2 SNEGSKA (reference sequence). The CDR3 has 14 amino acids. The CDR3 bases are TGCAGTGCTTACCGGGACAGATCAAACTATGGCTACACCTTC. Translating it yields CSAYRDRSNYGYTF.

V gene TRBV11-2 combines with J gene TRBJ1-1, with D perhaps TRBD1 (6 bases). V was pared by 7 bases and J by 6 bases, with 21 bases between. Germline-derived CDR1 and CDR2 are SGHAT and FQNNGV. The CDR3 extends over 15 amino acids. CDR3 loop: CASTLQQGEKAEAFF. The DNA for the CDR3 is TGTGCCAGCACCCTCCAACAGGGAGAGAAGGCTGAAGCTTTCTTT.

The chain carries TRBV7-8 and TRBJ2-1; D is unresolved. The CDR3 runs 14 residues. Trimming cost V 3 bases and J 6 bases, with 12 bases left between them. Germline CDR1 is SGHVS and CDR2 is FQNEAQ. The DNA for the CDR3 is TGTGCCAGCAGCTTCCAGATCCCCCCCAATGAGCAGTTCTTC. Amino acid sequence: CASSFQIPPNEQFF.

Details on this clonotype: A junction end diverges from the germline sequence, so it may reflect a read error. The CDR3 nucleotides are TGTGCCAGCAACTTACTAGCGGGAGGACACAATGAGCAGTTCTTC. It translates to CASNLLAGGHNEQFF. The chain has TRBV13 and TRBJ2-1, with 12 bases matching TRBD2. Germline loops: CDR1 PRHDT, CDR2 FYEKMQ (reference sequence). The CDR3 length is 15 residues.

CDR3 sequence reads: CSVEGRGDETQYF. CDR3 nucleotides: TGCAGCGTTGAGGGGCGGGGAGACGAGACCCAGTACTTC. V gene TRBV29-1 combines with J gene TRBJ2-7; D perhaps matches TRBD2 (6 bases). The end of the DNA is better explained by TRBJ2-5, so the J call may be wrong. CDR1 is SQVTM and CDR2 is ANQGSEA in the germline V gene. The CDR3 is 13 amino acids.

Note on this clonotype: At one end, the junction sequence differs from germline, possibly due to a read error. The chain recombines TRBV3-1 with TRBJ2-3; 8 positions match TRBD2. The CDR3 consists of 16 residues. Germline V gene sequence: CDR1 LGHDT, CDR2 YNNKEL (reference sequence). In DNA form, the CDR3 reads TGTGCCAGCACCCAACGGGGTAGCGGGGAGACAGATACGCAGTATTTT. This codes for CASTQRGSGETDTQYF.

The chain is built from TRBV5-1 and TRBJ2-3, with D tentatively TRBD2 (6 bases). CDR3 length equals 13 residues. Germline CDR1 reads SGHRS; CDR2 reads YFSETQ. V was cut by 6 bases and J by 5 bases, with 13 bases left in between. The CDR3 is CASTLGGRDTQYF. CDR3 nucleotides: TGCGCCAGCACCCTTGGGGGGAGAGATACGCAGTATTTT.

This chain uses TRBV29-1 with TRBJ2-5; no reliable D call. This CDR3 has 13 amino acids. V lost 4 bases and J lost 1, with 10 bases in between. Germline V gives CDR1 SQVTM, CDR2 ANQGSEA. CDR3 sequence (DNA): TGCAGCGTTGGTTTCCGCGGCCAAGAGACCCAGTACTTC. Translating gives CSVGFRGQETQYF. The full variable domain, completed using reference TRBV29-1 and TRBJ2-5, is SAVISQKPSRDICQRGTSLTIQCQVDSQVTMMFWYRQQPGQSLTLIATANQGSEATYESGFVIDKFPISRPNLTFSTLTVSNMSPEDSSIYLCSVGFRGQETQYFGPGTRLLVL.

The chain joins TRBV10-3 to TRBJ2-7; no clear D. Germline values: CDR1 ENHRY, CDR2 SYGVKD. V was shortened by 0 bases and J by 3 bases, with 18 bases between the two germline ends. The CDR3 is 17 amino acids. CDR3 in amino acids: CAISESVKTGAYYEQYF. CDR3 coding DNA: TGTGCCATCAGTGAGTCGGTCAAGACTGGAGCCTACTACGAGCAGTACTTC.

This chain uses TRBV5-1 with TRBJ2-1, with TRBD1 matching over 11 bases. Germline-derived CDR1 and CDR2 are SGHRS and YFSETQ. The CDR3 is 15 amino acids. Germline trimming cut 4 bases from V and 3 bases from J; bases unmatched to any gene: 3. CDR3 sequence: CASSIGTGGYNEQFF. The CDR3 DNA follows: TGCGCCAGCAGCATAGGGACAGGGGGCTACAATGAGCAGTTCTTC.

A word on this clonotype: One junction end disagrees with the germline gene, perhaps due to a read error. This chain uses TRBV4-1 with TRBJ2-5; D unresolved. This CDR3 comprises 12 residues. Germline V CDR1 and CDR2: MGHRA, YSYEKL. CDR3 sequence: CASIQVQETQYF. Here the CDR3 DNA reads TGCGCCAGCATCCAAGTTCAAGAGACCCAGTACTTC.

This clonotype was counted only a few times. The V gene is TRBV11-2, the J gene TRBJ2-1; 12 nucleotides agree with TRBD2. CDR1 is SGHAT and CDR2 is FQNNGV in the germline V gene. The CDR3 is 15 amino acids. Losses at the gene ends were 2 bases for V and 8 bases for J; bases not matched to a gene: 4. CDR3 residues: CASSLSSGGVYEQFF. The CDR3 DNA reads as TGTGCCAGCAGCTTATCTAGCGGGGGGGTCTATGAGCAGTTCTTC.

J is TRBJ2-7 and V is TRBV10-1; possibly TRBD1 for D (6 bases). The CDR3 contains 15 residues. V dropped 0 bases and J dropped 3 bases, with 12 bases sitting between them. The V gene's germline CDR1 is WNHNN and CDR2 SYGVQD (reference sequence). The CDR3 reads CASSESGAAFYEQYF. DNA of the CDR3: TGCGCCAGCAGTGAGTCGGGGGCAGCTTTCTACGAGCAGTACTTC.

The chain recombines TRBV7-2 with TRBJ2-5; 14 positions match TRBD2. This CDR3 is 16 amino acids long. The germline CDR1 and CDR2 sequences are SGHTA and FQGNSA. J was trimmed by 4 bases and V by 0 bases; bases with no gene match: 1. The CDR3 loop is CASSLATSGRGETQYF. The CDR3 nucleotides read TGTGCCAGCAGCTTAGCGACTAGCGGGAGGGGAGAGACCCAGTACTTC.